The rows below give T cell receptor beta chains drawn from one sample of a study of CD8+ T cells in alopecia areata. Clones were read by immunoSEQ multiplex PCR, and TCRdb kept only the in-frame ones, dropping some. This sample yields about 200,000 clones, of which 64% are seen a single time; around 4% belongs to the top ten. Here the sequenced sample was CD4+ T cells sorted from blood, taken at week 4, from a patient treated with tofacitinib. These receptors were obtained from a human donor with alopecia areata. Both conserved end residues are part of each CDR3. The listing skips clone size in some rows; elsewhere it reads once, few, many or a size class.

J	size	V	CDR3
TRBJ1-1	.	TRBV5-1	CASSLYGGSMNTEAFF
TRBJ1-2	.	TRBV18	CASSPVGQGYGYTF
TRBJ1-1	.	TRBV5-4	CASSLATEAFF
TRBJ1-1	.	TRBV5-4	CASQRQGMTEAFF
TRBJ1-2	.	TRBV10-3	CATQGTDGYTF
TRBJ1-5	.	TRBV7-2	CASSLTPGTAQPQHF
TRBJ2-7	.	TRBV5-1	CASSDGRLYEQYF
TRBJ2-7	few	TRBV11-2	CASSFGTSGGRGYEQYF
TRBJ1-5	.	TRBV7-2	CASSLGPNRYQPQHF
TRBJ2-7	.	TRBV7-2	CASSPNGYEQYF
TRBJ1-2	.	TRBV5-4	CASSSAGVAGGGRGYTF
TRBJ2-1	.	TRBV12-5	CASGPRGSSYNEQFF
TRBJ1-5	.	TRBV15	CATSYAGLQPQHF
TRBJ2-7	.	TRBV5-6	CASSWGGTYEQYF
TRBJ2-5	.	TRBV15	CATSRDQRETQYF
TRBJ2-7	.	TRBV6-1	CASSEGWKGYEQYF
TRBJ1-5	few	TRBV5-1	CASSLRGDRNQPQHF
TRBJ1-2	few	TRBV7-9	CASSLTERYGYTF
TRBJ1-2	.	TRBV5-1	CASEAGQGGVNYGYTF
TRBJ1-5	.	TRBV27	CASSLWGDNQPQHF
TRBJ1-2	.	TRBV30	CAQQGGNGYTF
TRBJ2-7	.	TRBV30	CAWSVKGYEQYF
TRBJ2-3	few	TRBV28	CASSLAGAAGTQYF
TRBJ1-1	.	TRBV7-8	CASSLGSRAGYTEAFF
TRBJ2-5	.	TRBV7-2	CASSLTGREETQYF
TRBJ1-2	.	TRBV30	CAWSDGPASYGYTF
TRBJ2-3	.	TRBV9	CASSVGGTSGRDTQYF
TRBJ1-3	once	TRBV5-1	CASRLPSGNTIYF
TRBJ1-2	once	TRBV5-1	CASSRGDSSTFYGYTF
TRBJ2-1	once	TRBV5-4	CASSYRDRLNNEQFF
TRBJ2-1	.	TRBV7-2	CASSPLASHFF
TRBJ2-3	.	TRBV7-2	CASSPRPSGGATSTDTQYF
TRBJ1-1	.	TRBV7-2	CASSSMGTGQAFF
TRBJ2-7	.	TRBV6-5	CASRSQGSEQYF
TRBJ2-1	.	TRBV30	CAWSYSTNNEQFF
TRBJ2-7	.	TRBV7-2	CASSSGTGINEQYF
TRBJ1-5	.	TRBV9	CASSVRADSNQPQHF
TRBJ1-4	.	TRBV7-9	CASSSSTAYNEKLFF
TRBJ1-1	.	TRBV18	CASSPGQGFTEAFF
TRBJ2-1	.	TRBV7-9	CASSYQGGGLGDEQFF
TRBJ2-7	.	TRBV4-2	CASSQESFYEQYF
TRBJ2-4	.	TRBV20-1	CSARQDIQYF
TRBJ2-3	.	TRBV7-2	CASSLDYTDTQYF
TRBJ2-2	.	TRBV14	CASSQIVRNTGELFF
TRBJ1-4	.	TRBV7-2	CASSLPRRTGEKLFF